Here is one T cell receptor (beta chain) with its context. These data originate in a study of T cell repertoires in cytomegalovirus infection. After removal of 5 bases from V and 2 bases from J, the junction contained 9 bases not matched to a gene. Germline CDR1 reads DFQATT; CDR2 reads SNEGSKA (reference sequence). The CDR3 extends over 15 amino acids. TCRdb re-called the reads through MiXCR, storing one row per CDR3 protein. The sample has fewer than 350,000 distinct CDR3 sequences, roughly a sixth seen once. Sequencing was performed on PBMCs. This TCR was recovered from a human donor in good health (CMV status not recorded). Some clones in this sample may be carry-over from other donors' samples. This chain joins TRBV20-1 and TRBJ2-1, with 7 bases fitting TRBD2. As DNA, the CDR3 is TGCAGTGCTCGGTGGGGCGGGGGAGCCTACAATGAGCAGTTCTTC. Translation: CSARWGGGAYNEQFF.